The rows below give T cell receptor beta chains drawn from one sample of a study of radiotherapy plus CTLA-4 blockade in lung cancer. Clones were read by immunoSEQ multiplex PCR, and TCRdb kept only the in-frame ones, dropping some. The sample carries tens of thousands of clones, about 85% recorded once. The material sequenced was peripheral blood, taken from a patient treated with radiotherapy plus ipilimumab. These receptors originate from a human donor with non-small cell lung cancer that progressed on radiotherapy plus ipilimumab. Each CDR3 is given without its conserved first and last residue.

TRBV5-6 | ASSLAPTGFHYGYT
TRBV27 | ASRPTGRGYPLH
TRBV5-1 | ASSAGRTEAF
TRBV2 | ASSPVIAHTVYEQY
TRBV18 | ASSRTDEQF
TRBV10-1 | ATHRDRGSCEQY
TRBV7-9 | ASTLGTAEITDTQY
TRBV18 | ASSPGRSLNEQY
TRBV9 | ASSVSGGSYNEQF
TRBV27 | ASSFDSRYEQY
TRBV19 | ASRSTGGPNEKLF
TRBV6-5 | ASGDRPNQPQH
TRBV21-1 | ASSKVSGTGAGNTIY
TRBV5-1 | ASRSGTSGAGETQY
TRBV19 | ASSLRSTGGRSEKLF
TRBV5-1 | ASGTEPYEQY
TRBV5-5 | ASSLAGWTEAF
TRBV11-2 | ASSLDRGNEQF
TRBV7-2 | ASSSTPEASGRGEQY
TRBV7-2 | ASSSHRASRNEQF
TRBV6-5 | ASSYYSSYEQY
TRBV13 | ASRARGFSYEQY
TRBV18 | ASSLGWVSYNEQF
TRBV29-1 | SAGQGAREKLF
TRBV7-3 | ASSKDTYTGELF
TRBV28 | ASISSGGANEQY
TRBV5-1 | ASSFASGTNYNEQF
TRBV6-5 | ASSRVGLNTEAF
TRBV7-2 | ASSLGSGGTGLYGYT
TRBV7-9 | ASSATGTAKVGTLYEQY
TRBV4-1 | ASSHPQGAATGELF
TRBV2 | AGESGGVKNIQY
TRBV7-2 | ASSGLLSGANVLT
TRBV7-2 | ASSPNGSPDNEQF
TRBV5-1 | ASSLGTGVYGYT
TRBV4-2 | ASSQEATSSNYGYT
TRBV5-1 | ASSLGVQETQY
TRBV5-5 | ASSSRKGSNEQY
TRBV5-8 | ASSRRMGQVIEAF
TRBV4-3 | ASSQSGQPSSYNEQF
TRBV11-3 | ASSLGLAGATDTQY
TRBV9 | ASSVYSGSGANVLT
TRBV25-1 | ASHRGDGNSPLH
TRBV5-1 | ASAEAGSYTGELF
TRBV2 | ASSLRTGGGGYT
TRBV6-4 | ASRSKRANQPQH
TRBV10-2 | ASTQGSLNEQF
TRBV18 | ASSPRQGARNNEKLF
TRBV7-8 | ASSLGQGGGYT
TRBV5-1 | ASNLGSGGAEETQY
TRBV7-3 | ASSLTRENTGELF
TRBV9 | ASSVTGTMGYEQY
TRBV5-5 | ASSQGPPSYNEQF
TRBV5-1 | ASSRPPGNTEAF